This T cell receptor (beta chain) was captured in a study of cytomegalovirus exposure and HLA in healthy donors. This CDR3 region has 14 residues. V lost 6 bases to trimming and J lost 0 bases; unmatched junction nucleotides: 3. Per the germline V gene, CDR1 is ENHRY and CDR2 is SYGVKD. Only one count was recorded for this clone. Here immunoSEQ multiplex PCR was the method, and the copy in TCRdb shows in-frame clones only, minus some. The sample has 100,000 to 120,000 clones; roughly 90% are singletons. This chain links TRBV10-3 with TRBJ2-7; 9 nucleotides match TRBD1. This clonotype was sampled from a woman aged 25 to 45 in good health and CMV-seropositive. Sequencing input: PBMCs. The CDR3 region is CAISRQGVSYEQYF. The CDR3, as DNA: TGTGCCATCAGCAGACAGGGGGTCTCCTACGAGCAGTACTTC.